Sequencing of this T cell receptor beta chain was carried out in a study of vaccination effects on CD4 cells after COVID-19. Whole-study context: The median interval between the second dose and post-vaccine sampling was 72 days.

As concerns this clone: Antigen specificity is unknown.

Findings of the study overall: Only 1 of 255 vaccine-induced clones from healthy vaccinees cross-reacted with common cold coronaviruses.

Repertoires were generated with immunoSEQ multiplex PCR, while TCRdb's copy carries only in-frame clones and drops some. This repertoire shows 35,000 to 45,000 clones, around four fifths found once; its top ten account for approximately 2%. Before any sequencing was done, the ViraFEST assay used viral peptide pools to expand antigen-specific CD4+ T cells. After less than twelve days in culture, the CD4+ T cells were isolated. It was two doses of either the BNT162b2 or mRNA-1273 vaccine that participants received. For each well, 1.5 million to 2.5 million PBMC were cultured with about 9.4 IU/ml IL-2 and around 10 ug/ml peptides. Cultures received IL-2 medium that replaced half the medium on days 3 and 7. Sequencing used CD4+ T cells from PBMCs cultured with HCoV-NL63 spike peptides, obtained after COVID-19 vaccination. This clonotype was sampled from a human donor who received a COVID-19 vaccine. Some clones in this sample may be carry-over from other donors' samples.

CDR3 in amino acids: CASKRGGEAFF. The CDR3 nucleotides read TGTGCCAGCAAAAGGGGTGGTGAAGCTTTCTTT. The chain is built from TRBV6-5 and TRBJ1-1, with D maybe TRBD1 (5 bases). The V gene lost 7 bases and the J gene lost 7 bases, with 10 bases spanning the gap. This CDR3 has 11 amino acids. CDR1 and CDR2 from the germline V gene are MNHEY and SVGAGI.